Each of the 26 T cell receptor beta chains below was sequenced from the same sample in a study of T-cell reconstitution after alpha-beta-depleted transplantation in children. It was with unique molecular identifiers that the TCRbeta library was prepared. TCRdb processed the PCR reads anew with MiXCR; each CDR3 protein has one entry. This table holds about 600,000 distinct CDR3 sequences, more than 20% found once. The input for sequencing was PBMCs, mostly from graft donor cells, taken 360 days after TCRalphabeta/CD19-depleted stem cell transplant. The source is a boy in the first two years of life who had a stem cell transplant for acute myeloid leukemia, so the T cells may come from the graft donor.

This clonotype came up many times. The V and J genes are TRBV15 and TRBJ2-1; D gene unclear. V was shortened by 0 bases and J by 5 bases, with 20 bases between the two germline ends. Per the germline V gene, CDR1 is LNHNV and CDR2 is YYDKDF (reference sequence). The CDR3 loop spans 18 amino acids. CDR3 sequence reads: CATSRDSFGRLLNNEQFF. CDR3 nucleotides: TGTGCCACCAGCAGAGATTCCTTTGGGCGGCTCCTTAACAATGAGCAGTTCTTC.

This clonotype came up many times. The CDR3 spells CASSPNSYNEQFF. Here the CDR3 DNA reads TGTGCCAGCTCACCAAACAGCTACAATGAGCAGTTCTTC. V and J are TRBV18 and TRBJ2-1, with D unresolved. The CDR3 loop spans 13 amino acids. Per the germline V gene, CDR1 is KGHSH and CDR2 is LQKENI. The V and J ends lost 2 bases and 3 bases respectively, with 5 bases between them.

This clonotype was counted between two and nine times. The rearrangement links TRBV28 to TRBJ2-5, with D tentatively TRBD2 (6 bases). The V gene's germline CDR1 is MDHEN and CDR2 SYDVKM. CDR3 length: 16 residues. V gave up 2 bases and J gave up 0 bases, with 13 bases separating them. The CDR3 reads CASSLRGGPYQETQYF. The CDR3 DNA sequence: TGTGCCAGCAGTTTACGGGGAGGTCCGTACCAAGAGACCCAGTACTTC.

This clonotype has at least ten counts. This chain uses TRBV10-3 with TRBJ1-1; TRBD1 aligns across 11 bases. Trimming at V came to 0 bases and at J to 5 bases, leaving 5 bases not matched to a gene. The V gene's germline CDR1 is ENHRY and CDR2 SYGVKD. The CDR3 runs 16 residues. CDR3 sequence (DNA): TGTGCCATCAGTGAGTCGTGGGACAGGGGGTTGACTGAAGCTTTCTTT. Amino acids: CAISESWDRGLTEAFF.

This clonotype has at least ten counts. J is TRBJ2-3 and V is TRBV12-3 or TRBV12-4; TRBD2 aligns across 16 bases. The CDR3 covers 16 residues. After removal of 7 bases from V and 5 bases from J, the junction contained 6 bases not matched to a gene. The CDR3 DNA follows: TGTGCCAGCAAGGGACTAGCGGGGGGGCTCCTAGATACGCAGTATTTT. Translation gives CASKGLAGGLLDTQYF.

This rearrangement joins TRBV25-1 to TRBJ2-5; the D gene is possibly TRBD1 (6 bases). V dropped 2 bases and J dropped 5 bases, with 15 bases sitting between them. Per germline, CDR1 MGHDK and CDR2 SYGVNS. The CDR3 is made up of 15 amino acids. CDR3 in amino acids: CASSEPGAGVETQYF. CDR3 DNA: TGTGCCAGCAGTGAACCAGGGGCAGGGGTGGAGACCCAGTACTTC.

This clonotype was seen at least ten times. The chain carries TRBV11-2 and TRBJ2-1; 8 bases match TRBD2. Losses at the gene ends were 4 bases for V and 3 bases for J; bases not matched to a gene: 8. CDR3 length equals 16 residues. CDR1 and CDR2 (germline): SGHAT, FQNNGV. CDR3: CASSSDGGAVYNEQFF. In DNA, the CDR3 is TGTGCCAGCAGCTCCGACGGGGGGGCTGTCTACAATGAGCAGTTCTTC. Full variable domain (outside the CDR3, taken from reference TRBV11-2 and TRBJ2-1): EAGVAQSPRYKIIEKRQSVAFWCNPISGHATLYWYQQILGQGPKLLIQFQNNGVVDDSQLPKDRFSAERLKGVDSTLKIQPAKLEDSAVYLCASSSDGGAVYNEQFFGPGTRLTVL.

V usage is TRBV12-3 or TRBV12-4 and J usage is TRBJ2-7; weak D call: TRBD1 (5 bases). V was trimmed by 3 bases and J by 6 bases, leaving 15 bases between them. This CDR3 has 14 amino acids. CDR3 nucleotides: TGTGCCAGCAGTTTTCAGGGCTTCGACTCCGAGCAGTACGTC. Its protein product is CASSFQGFDSEQYV.

This clonotype was seen ten or more times. This chain connects TRBV28 to TRBJ1-1; TRBD1 is a possible D gene (5 bases). V shed 3 bases and J shed 1 base, with 9 bases lying between them. The V gene's germline CDR1 is MDHEN and CDR2 SYDVKM. The CDR3 consists of 14 residues. CDR3 protein: CASSFEGKNTEAFF. The CDR3 nucleotides read TGTGCCAGCAGTTTTGAGGGGAAGAACACTGAAGCTTTCTTT.

This clonotype was seen only a few times. The chain links TRBV5-1 to TRBJ2-5; D call uncertain. Trimming shortened V by 1 base and J by 3 bases, and 10 bases separated the two germline ends. Germline V gene sequence: CDR1 SGHRS, CDR2 YFSETQ. This CDR3 has 14 amino acids. The CDR3 protein is CASSLFLDEETQYF. CDR3 in DNA: TGCGCCAGCAGCTTGTTTTTGGACGAAGAGACCCAGTACTTC.

The rearrangement joins TRBV11-2 to TRBJ2-3, with 9 bases identical to TRBD2. The germline CDR1 and CDR2 sequences are SGHAT and FQNNGV. The CDR3 has 18 amino acids. Trimming cost V 1 base and J 0 bases; bases outside gene matches: 8. In DNA form, the CDR3 reads TGTGCCAGCAGCTTAGTCGGGGTAGCGGGGGATAGCACAGATACGCAGTATTTT. It translates to CASSLVGVAGDSTDTQYF. The whole variable domain, filled in from reference TRBV11-2 and TRBJ2-3, reads EAGVAQSPRYKIIEKRQSVAFWCNPISGHATLYWYQQILGQGPKLLIQFQNNGVVDDSQLPKDRFSAERLKGVDSTLKIQPAKLEDSAVYLCASSLVGVAGDSTDTQYFGPGTRLTVL.

The chain couples TRBV6-1 to TRBJ2-1; maybe TRBD1 (6 bases). This CDR3 is built from 14 residues. Germline CDR1 reads MNHNS; CDR2 reads SASEGT. The V gene lost 6 bases and the J gene lost 2 bases, with 11 bases spanning the gap. CDR3 nucleotides: TGTGCCAGCAGGAATCGGGACACCTACAATGAGCAGTTCTTC. Its translation is CASRNRDTYNEQFF.

The rearrangement joins TRBV5-1 to TRBJ2-5, with a tentative D call TRBD2 (6 bases). The CDR3 sequence is 14 residues long. Trimming shortened V by 0 bases and J by 2 bases, and 8 bases separated the two germline ends. Germline CDR1 SGHRS, CDR2 YFSETQ. CDR3 DNA: TGCGCCAGCAGCTTGGTACTAGCTCAAGAGACCCAGTACTTC. Protein sequence: CASSLVLAQETQYF.

The chain carries TRBV7-2 and TRBJ2-5, with TRBD2 as a possible D gene (5 bases). The CDR3 extends over 16 amino acids. V dropped 2 bases and J dropped 5 bases, with 18 bases sitting between them. CDR1 and CDR2 (germline): SGHTA, FQGNSA. The CDR3: CASSLRPAGTGETQYF. Written as DNA, the CDR3 is TGTGCCAGCAGCTTACGCCCCGCGGGCACCGGGGAGACCCAGTACTTC.

This clonotype was counted a single time. This sequence joins TRBV4-3 and TRBJ1-2; 8 nucleotides line up with TRBD1. Germline V gene sequence: CDR1 LGHNA, CDR2 YSLEER. The CDR3 is made up of 16 amino acids. The trim removed 0 bases at V and 6 bases at J, leaving 9 bases unmatched. CDR3 residues: CASSQDRYRTGNGYTF. CDR3 DNA: TGCGCCAGCAGCCAAGATCGGTACCGGACAGGGAATGGCTACACCTTC.

This clonotype has a handful of counts. The chain links TRBV29-1 to TRBJ1-2; 8 nucleotides match TRBD1. Germline CDR1 and CDR2: SQVTM and ANQGSEA. This CDR3 is built from 12 residues. Trimming removed 4 bases from V and 4 bases from J; junction bases left unmatched: 2. The DNA of the CDR3 is TGCAGCGTTGCCGACAGGGGCTATGGCTACACCTTC. Its protein product is CSVADRGYGYTF. The complete variable domain, with remaining parts taken from reference TRBV29-1 and TRBJ1-2, reads SAVISQKPSRDICQRGTSLTIQCQVDSQVTMMFWYRQQPGQSLTLIATANQGSEATYESGFVIDKFPISRPNLTFSTLTVSNMSPEDSSIYLCSVADRGYGYTFGSGTRLTVV.

This clonotype was detected many times. The chain employs TRBV9 and TRBJ2-3; 14 nucleotides agree with TRBD2. CDR3 size: 19 residues. Trimming removed 3 bases from V and 3 bases from J; junction bases left unmatched: 12. The germline CDR1 and CDR2 sequences are SGDLS and YYNGEE. The CDR3 nucleotides are TGTGCCAGCAGCGACAAGACTAGCGGGGGGGCGAGGGGGACAGATACGCAGTATTTT. Its protein is CASSDKTSGGARGTDTQYF.

This chain connects TRBV20-1 to TRBJ2-5; TRBD1 matches 7 bases. The J segment lost 0 bases and the V segment lost 7 bases, leaving 8 bases of the junction unmatched. The CDR3 contains 14 residues. The germline gives CDR1 DFQATT, CDR2 SNEGSKA (reference sequence). The CDR3 loop reads CSGRDSEYQETQYF. CDR3 bases: TGCAGTGGACGGGACAGCGAGTACCAAGAGACCCAGTACTTC.

The table lists this clonotype with a few counts. The V and J genes are TRBV11-2 and TRBJ2-7; 7 positions agree with TRBD1. CDR3 length equals 15 residues. Germline loops: CDR1 SGHAT, CDR2 FQNNGV. The ends lost 5 bases at V and 3 bases at J; junction bases unmatched: 10. Here the CDR3 reads CASSLRTGWDYEQYV. The DNA for the CDR3 is TGTGCCAGCAGCCTACGGACAGGCTGGGACTACGAGCAGTACGTC.

This chain connects TRBV12-3 or TRBV12-4 to TRBJ2-2, with D perhaps matching TRBD1 (5 bases). Trimming took off 3 bases at V and 3 bases at J, with 11 bases between the two ends. The CDR3 loop spans 15 amino acids. The CDR3 is CASSFAQGDTGELFF. For the CDR3, the DNA is TGTGCCAGCAGTTTCGCGCAGGGCGACACCGGGGAGCTGTTTTTT.

The DNA for the CDR3 is TGCAGTGCTAGAAGGGACAGCCCAGAGACCCAGTACTTC. Translating gives CSARRDSPETQYF. The chain uses TRBV20-1 and TRBJ2-5; the match to TRBD1 covers 7 bases. The CDR3 totals 13 residues. V trimming: 2 bases; J trimming: 4 bases; junction bases outside the gene matches: 4. Germline V lookup: CDR1 DFQATT, CDR2 SNEGSKA (reference sequence).

This clonotype was detected ten times or more. This chain uses TRBV10-2 with TRBJ2-7, with a weak D call TRBD2 (6 bases). CDR1 is WSHSY, CDR2 SAAADI, per germline. V dropped 1 base and J dropped 3 bases, with 13 bases sitting between them. The CDR3 is 15 amino acids. CDR3 DNA sequence: TGCGCCAGCAGTGAGTTTCAGGGAGGAAACTACGAGCAGTACGTC. Its translation: CASSEFQGGNYEQYV.

The V and J genes are TRBV28 and TRBJ1-2; D gene unclear. V lost 7 bases and J 4 bases, leaving 13 bases between the germline ends. This CDR3 spans 13 amino acids. Germline lookup yields CDR1 MDHEN and CDR2 SYDVKM. The CDR3 spells CASMVPGPYGYTF. In DNA, the CDR3 is TGTGCCAGCATGGTACCAGGACCCTATGGCTACACCTTC.

This clonotype was detected a few times. CDR3 nucleotides: TGCAGTGCAAAGACTGGTTCCTACAATGAGCAGTTCTTC. Protein: CSAKTGSYNEQFF. The chain uses TRBV20-1 and TRBJ2-1; D gene unclear. This CDR3 is built from 13 residues. Germline CDR1 reads DFQATT; CDR2 reads SNEGSKA (reference sequence). Trimming took off 6 bases at V and 1 base at J, with 10 bases between the two ends.

The V call is TRBV12-3 or TRBV12-4, the J call TRBJ2-1; D unclear. The CDR3 runs 13 residues. V was clipped by 2 bases and J by 8 bases, with 10 bases between them. CDR3 protein: CASSLLTLDEQFF. The CDR3 DNA follows: TGTGCCAGCAGTTTATTGACTCTCGATGAGCAGTTCTTC.

In this sample, this clonotype turned up a few times. The V call is TRBV5-1, the J call TRBJ2-3; D gene unclear. Germline V gene lookup returns CDR1 SGHRS and CDR2 YFSETQ. The CDR3 extends over 13 amino acids. V gave up 0 bases and J gave up 2 bases, with 4 bases separating them. The CDR3 protein is CASSLAVTDTQYF. The CDR3 bases are TGCGCCAGCAGCTTGGCCGTCACAGATACGCAGTATTTT.